This TCR beta chain was recorded in a study of CD8+ T cells in alopecia areata. Study-level information: Administration of oral tofacitinib to treated patients was at 5 to 10 mg twice daily. A 6-month period off drug followed tofacitinib, which lasted 6 to 18 months.

TCR sequencing used cDNA made by reverse transcription of extracted RNA. Measured with immunoSEQ multiplex PCR; TCRdb has only the in-frame clones, and not every one. The sample includes 210,000 or so clones, approximately 72% of them seen just once. Study-level points and caveats: Many expanded lesional clones persisted in scalp and blood during tofacitinib.

This CDR3 contains 15 residues. Germline V gene data show CDR1 as SGHTA and CDR2 as FQGNSA. V was clipped by 1 base and J by 2 bases; unmatched bases: 4. About this clone itself: Its antigen is unknown.

Treatment described: oral pan-JAK inhibitor, 5-10 mg twice daily. The material was CD4+ T cells sorted from blood, obtained at week 44, from a patient treated with tofacitinib. The sequence derives from a human donor with alopecia areata. The chain recombines TRBV7-2 with TRBJ2-5, with 7 nucleotides matching TRBD2. DNA for the CDR3: TGTGCCAGCAGCTTAGGGGGGACTATTCAAGAGACCCAGTACTTC. This translates into CASSLGGTIQETQYF.